Shown below are 10 T cell receptor beta chains from a single sample sequenced in a study of T cell repertoires in cytomegalovirus infection. Their recognized antigens are unknown. MiXCR was run by TCRdb on the reads, yielding one entry per CDR3 protein. The sample carries about 120,000 distinct CDR3 sequences, around 31% recorded once. The sequences come from CD8+ T cells from cultured PBMCs, collected from culture after CMV antigen stimulation. The origin of the receptors is a human donor in good health (CMV status not recorded). Some clones in this sample may be carry-over from other donors' samples.

The genes are TRBV11-2 and TRBJ2-7; TRBD1 matches 8 bases. CDR1 is SGHAT and CDR2 is FQNNGV in the germline V gene. The CDR3 is 13 residues long. V gave up 6 bases and J gave up 5 bases; unmatched junction bases: 6. Written as DNA, the CDR3 is TGTGCCAGCAGAAGGGCAGGGGGCCACGAGCAGTACTTC. This encodes CASRRAGGHEQYF.

This clonotype was detected a few times. The junction differs from germline at one of its ends, possibly a read error. The gene calls are TRBV28 and TRBJ1-5; the match to TRBD1 covers 8 bases. This CDR3 is built from 13 residues. Germline V lookup: CDR1 MDHEN, CDR2 SYDVKM. Here the CDR3 reads CANSLTGDQPQHF. CDR3 coding DNA: TGTGCCAACAGTTTGACAGGGGATCAGCCCCAGCATTTT.

There are a few counts of this clonotype. The rearrangement joins TRBV6-6 to TRBJ2-7, with 9 bases fitting TRBD1. The CDR3 has 14 residues. J gave up 4 bases and V 4 bases, and 5 bases lay outside the gene matches. Germline V lookup: CDR1 MNHNY, CDR2 SVGAGI (reference sequence). The CDR3 spells CASSWTGVEYEQYF. CDR3 sequence (DNA): TGTGCCAGCAGTTGGACAGGGGTAGAGTACGAGCAGTACTTC.

This clonotype was recorded a few times. V and J are TRBV7-6 and TRBJ2-1; D is possibly TRBD1 (5 bases). CDR3 length equals 12 residues. Trimming cost V 5 bases and J 9 bases, with 11 bases left between them. CDR1 and CDR2 (germline): SGHVS, FNYEAQ. CDR3 loop: CASSRNRFEQFF. Written as DNA, the CDR3 is TGTGCCAGCAGCCGAAACAGGTTTGAGCAGTTCTTC.

J is TRBJ1-5 and V is TRBV7-4, with D possibly TRBD1 on 6 matching bases. The CDR3 is 12 residues long. Trimming took off 9 bases at V and 4 bases at J, with 10 bases between the two ends. The V gene's germline CDR1 is SGHVT and CDR2 SQSDAQ. Here the CDR3 DNA reads TGTGCCAGTGACAGGATGAATCAGCCCCAGCATTTT. Translation: CASDRMNQPQHF. Together with reference TRBV7-4 and TRBJ1-5, the CDR3 gives the full variable domain: GAGVSQSPRYKVAKRGRDVALRCDSISGHVTLYWYRQTLGQGSEVLTYSQSDAQRDKSGRPSGRFSAERPERSVSTLKIQRTEQGDSAVYLCASDRMNQPQHFGDGTRLSIL.

This clonotype was picked up a small number of times. V usage is TRBV20-1 and J usage is TRBJ1-4; possible D gene TRBD1, 6 bases. Germline values: CDR1 DFQATT, CDR2 SNEGSKA (reference sequence). Trimming shortened V by 0 bases and J by 8 bases, and 16 bases separated the two germline ends. The length of the CDR3 is 15 residues. For the CDR3, the DNA is TGCAGTGCTAGAGAAACTGAGGGGGTTCGGGAAAAACTGTTTTTT. Encoded protein: CSARETEGVREKLFF.

This clonotype is classed as medium-sized (0.01 to 0.1%). CDR3 nucleotide sequence: TGTGCCAGCAGCTCGACAGGGCCGCGAGGGGAGCTGTTTTTT. It translates to CASSSTGPRGELFF. The chain uses TRBV7-6 and TRBJ2-2; 7 bases are shared with TRBD1. J lost 8 bases, V lost 4 bases, and 7 bases had no gene match. The CDR3 has 14 amino acids. The germline gives CDR1 SGHVS, CDR2 FNYEAQ.

This clonotype showed up just a few times. V usage is TRBV7-2 and J usage is TRBJ1-2; unclear D gene. Germline CDR1 is SGHTA and CDR2 is FQGNSA. The V end lost 5 bases, the J end lost 0 bases, and 10 bases lay between the germline ends. This CDR3 is 14 amino acids long. CDR3 loop: CASSPKSANYGYTF. CDR3 coding DNA: TGTGCCAGCAGCCCCAAGTCCGCTAACTATGGCTACACCTTC.

The chain couples TRBV4-3 to TRBJ1-1; D gene ambiguous. The germline V gene has CDR1 LGHNA and CDR2 YSLEER. This CDR3 spans 16 amino acids. V shed 1 base and J shed 1 base, with 13 bases lying between them. The CDR3 here is CASSQAWLGENTEAFF. In DNA, the CDR3 is TGCGCCAGCAGCCAAGCTTGGCTTGGGGAGAACACTGAAGCTTTCTTT.

The chain recombines TRBV7-2 with TRBJ1-4, with 8 bases fitting TRBD1. Germline CDR1 SGHTA, CDR2 FQGNSA. The CDR3 contains 14 residues. Trimming at V came to 4 bases and at J to 8 bases, leaving 6 bases not matched to a gene. The CDR3 region has the DNA TGTGCCAGCAGCTCCTCTCGGGACAGGGAAAAACTGTTTTTT. This encodes CASSSSRDREKLFF. Combining the CDR3 with reference TRBV7-2 and TRBJ1-4 gives the whole variable domain GAGVSQSPSNKVTEKGKDVELRCDPISGHTALYWYRQSLGQGLEFLIYFQGNSAPDKSGLPSDRFSAERTGGSVSTLTIQRTQQEDSAVYLCASSSSRDREKLFFGSGTQLSVL.